A single sample is the source of the 17 T cell receptor beta chains below, sequenced in a study of a mutant IDH1 vaccine in newly diagnosed glioma. Produced via immunoSEQ multiplex PCR; TCRdb's table is partial and in-frame only. Among over 80,000 clones listed, roughly 90% were seen once. The sample's time point: baseline, week 1 (first vaccination visit). The sample's treatment: pre-vaccination baseline after standard-of-care therapy. Source: PBMCs, taken from a glioma patient treated with radiotherapy, temozolomide or both. Receptors were obtained from a woman in her fifties or sixties with glioma.

This clone was seen just once. CDR3 sequence (DNA): TGTGCCAGCAGCGCGTCTAGAGCTGGGGCCAACGTCCTGACTTTC. Encoded protein: CASSASRAGANVLTF. The rearrangement uses TRBV9 and TRBJ2-6; D gene ambiguous. In germline, CDR1 is SGDLS, CDR2 YYNGEE. This CDR3 is built from 15 residues. Trimming left V 3 bases short and J 2 bases short, with 9 bases between. Based on the CDR3 plus reference TRBV9 and TRBJ2-6, the full variable domain is DSGVTQTPKHLITATGQRVTLRCSPRSGDLSVYWYQQSLDQGLQFLIQYYNGEERAKGNILERFSAQQFPDLHSELNLSSLELGDSALYFCASSASRAGANVLTFGAGSRLTVL.

This rearrangement joins TRBV5-1 to TRBJ2-7; D is ambiguous. Germline V gene sequence: CDR1 SGHRS, CDR2 YFSETQ. V was trimmed by 0 bases and J by 3 bases, leaving 7 bases between them. The CDR3 is 13 residues long. The CDR3 DNA reads TGCGCCAGCAGCTTGGGGTTTGTCTACGAGCAGTACTTC. Translated, it gives CASSLGFVYEQYF.

The V and J genes are TRBV5-4 and TRBJ1-1; a weak D match, TRBD1 (5 bases). Germline-derived CDR1 and CDR2 are SGHNT and YYREEE (reference sequence). The length of the CDR3 is 12 residues. The V gene lost 2 bases and the J gene lost 4 bases, with 6 bases spanning the gap. The CDR3 coding sequence is TGTGCCAGCAGCTTCCAGGGCACTGAAGCTTTCTTT. This gives the protein CASSFQGTEAFF.

The CDR3 DNA follows: TGTGCCAGTAGTCCCCGGACAGGGCATGCGACTAATGAAAAACTGTTTTTT. Translation gives CASSPRTGHATNEKLFF. The V call is TRBV19, the J call TRBJ1-4, with TRBD1 matching over 8 bases. V was clipped by 5 bases and J by 2 bases; unmatched bases: 10. Germline V gene data show CDR1 as LNHDA and CDR2 as SQIVND (reference sequence). CDR3 size: 17 residues.

The J gene is TRBJ1-2, the V gene TRBV30, with D uncertain. Per the germline V gene, CDR1 is GTSNPN and CDR2 is SVGIG (reference sequence). This CDR3 has 12 residues. V shed 0 bases and J shed 8 bases, with 10 bases lying between them. The CDR3 DNA is TGTGCCTGGAGTGTCGGTGGAGGAGGCTACACCTTC. This sequence encodes CAWSVGGGGYTF. Using reference TRBV30 and TRBJ1-2 for the parts outside the CDR3, the full variable domain is SQTIHQWPATLVQPVGSPLSLECTVEGTSNPNLYWYRQAAGRGLQLLFYSVGIGQISSEVPQNLSASRPQDRQFILSSKKLLLSDSGFYLCAWSVGGGGYTFGSGTRLTVV.

The CDR3 is CASSETLDSPLHF. The DNA for the CDR3 is TGTGCCAGCAGTGAAACCCTGGACTCACCCCTCCACTTT. The J gene is TRBJ1-6, the V gene TRBV6-5; unclear D gene. This CDR3 spans 13 amino acids. Germline CDR1 and CDR2: MNHEY and SVGAGI. The ends were cut back, 5 bases at V and 10 bases at J, with 12 bases in the middle.

The chain carries TRBV10-2 and TRBJ2-3; D is uncertain. The ends were cut back, 6 bases at V and 5 bases at J, with 18 bases in the middle. Germline V gene data show CDR1 as WSHSY and CDR2 as SAAADI. The CDR3 has 15 residues. The CDR3 reads CASSPTRTIGDTQYF. DNA for the CDR3: TGCGCCAGCAGCCCAACCCGGACCATAGGAGATACGCAGTATTTT.

This clone was observed once. This chain connects TRBV7-2 to TRBJ1-3; D is unclear. Trimming removed 0 bases at V and 8 bases at J, with 17 bases between. Germline CDR1 SGHTA, CDR2 FQGNSA. CDR3 size: 16 residues. The CDR3 DNA reads TGTGCCAGCAGCTTAGCCCCCCCAACTCGTAAAGACACCATATATTTT. It specifies CASSLAPPTRKDTIYF.

Remarks on this clone: One end of the junction is discordant with germline, which a read error may explain. The chain uses TRBV7-7 and TRBJ2-1; no definite D call. The CDR3 is 14 amino acids. Germline lookup yields CDR1 SSHAT and CDR2 FNYEAQ (reference sequence). The CDR3 DNA follows: TGTGCTAGCAGCTTATCCGCCAGCTACAATGAGCAGTTCTTC. It codes for CASSLSASYNEQFF.

The V gene is TRBV7-9, the J gene TRBJ1-5, with D tentatively TRBD1 (6 bases). The V gene's germline CDR1 is SEHNR and CDR2 FQNEAQ (reference sequence). Deletions cut 5 bases from V and 7 bases from J, with 12 bases between. CDR3 length equals 13 residues. This CDR3 is CASSRQGIQPQHF. The CDR3 DNA sequence: TGTGCCAGCAGCCGTCAGGGGATCCAGCCCCAGCATTTT.

The chain recombines TRBV5-1 with TRBJ2-2; D ambiguous. This CDR3 spans 14 amino acids. V lost 1 base and J 2 bases, leaving 6 bases between the germline ends. CDR1 and CDR2 from the germline V gene are SGHRS and YFSETQ. The CDR3 sequence is CASSLLANTGELFF. As DNA, the CDR3 is TGCGCCAGCAGCTTGTTGGCCAACACCGGGGAGCTGTTTTTT.

The chain employs TRBV2 and TRBJ2-3, with 7 bases aligning to TRBD2. The CDR3 has 12 residues. Germline V gene data show CDR1 as SNHLY and CDR2 as FYNNEI. V lost 7 bases to trimming and J lost 15 bases; unmatched junction nucleotides: 13. As DNA, the CDR3 is TGTGCCAGCACCACGGGGGGACCCGGGCGATATTTT. Translating it yields CASTTGGPGRYF. The whole variable domain, filled in from reference TRBV2 and TRBJ2-3, reads EPEVTQTPSHQVTQMGQEVILRCVPISNHLYFYWYRQILGQKVEFLVSFYNNEISEKSEIFDDQFSVERPDGSNFTLKIRSTKLEDSAMYFCASTTGGPGRYFGPGTRLTVL.

The chain uses TRBV5-1 and TRBJ2-1, with 8 bases lining up with TRBD1. V trimming: 4 bases; J trimming: 5 bases; junction bases outside the gene matches: 8. Germline V lookup: CDR1 SGHRS, CDR2 YFSETQ. This CDR3 region has 15 residues. DNA of the CDR3: TGCGCCAGCAGCAGGGGGCAGGGGGCCGACAATGAGCAGTTCTTC. Translation gives CASSRGQGADNEQFF.

The CDR3 nucleotides read TGCAGCGTCACGACTAGCGGGAGGTCCCACAATGAGCAGTTCTTC. Translated, it gives CSVTTSGRSHNEQFF. This chain connects TRBV29-1 to TRBJ2-1, with TRBD2 matching 13 bases. CDR1 SQVTM and CDR2 ANQGSEA come from the germline V gene. J gave up 5 bases and V 6 bases, and 7 bases lay outside the gene matches. The CDR3 extends over 15 amino acids.

This clone has just one count. This chain joins TRBV9 and TRBJ2-1; 10 bases are shared with TRBD2. Germline loops: CDR1 SGDLS, CDR2 YYNGEE. Trimming removed 4 bases from V and 0 bases from J; junction bases left unmatched: 16. The CDR3 is made up of 20 amino acids. In nucleotides, the CDR3 is TGTGCCAGCAGCCCCCGTCGGACTAGCGGCTCCCTGAGCTCCTACAATGAGCAGTTCTTC. It is translated as CASSPRRTSGSLSSYNEQFF.

The chain uses TRBV2 and TRBJ1-4, with D hard to call. V was shortened by 2 bases and J by 9 bases, with 10 bases between the two germline ends. The germline CDR1 and CDR2 sequences are SNHLY and FYNNEI. The CDR3 loop spans 13 amino acids. This CDR3 is CASSEMGSQKLFF. The CDR3 DNA sequence: TGTGCCAGCAGTGAAATGGGGTCCCAAAAACTGTTTTTT.

The V and J genes are TRBV28 and TRBJ2-5; D tentatively fits TRBD1 or TRBD2 (7 bases each). CDR1 and CDR2 from the germline V gene are MDHEN and SYDVKM. V lost 6 bases, J lost 4 bases, and 18 bases lay in between. There are 15 residues in the CDR3. Here the CDR3 DNA reads TGTGCCAGCAGCCATCGACAGGGAGGGGCAGAGACCCAGTACTTC. It specifies CASSHRQGGAETQYF.